This T cell receptor beta chain was identified in a study of blood T cells in healthy people across ages. Isolating PBMCs gave at least 6 million of these cells per sample. Every sample gave at least 6 micrograms of total RNA when it was extracted. The CDR3 runs 19 residues. V dropped 6 bases and J dropped 0 bases, with 24 bases sitting between them. Alongside a J-beta primer mix, a sample-barcoded 5' primer served in a second PCR lasting roughly 6 to 11 cycles. MiXCR was run by TCRdb on the 5' RACE reads, yielding one entry per CDR3 protein. The sample has about 1.4 million distinct CDR3 sequences, 59% seen once.

The V call is TRBV12-3 or TRBV12-4, the J call TRBJ2-1; D tentatively fits TRBD1 or TRBD2 (5 bases each). The sequencing sample was made of blood. The clonotype was recovered from a man younger than 35 in good health. CDR3 in DNA: TGTGCCAGCAGACTTCGCAGGGCATCAGCGGCCAGCTCCTACAATGAGCAGTTCTTC. Residues: CASRLRRASAASSYNEQFF.